The 8 T cell receptor beta chains below all came from one sample that was sequenced in a study of blood T cell repertoires in COVID-19. TCRdb's copy holds only in-frame clones and misses some; the assay was immunoSEQ multiplex PCR. Of hundreds of thousands of clones listed, about 85% are singletons. Sequenced material: PBMCs or T cells enriched from blood (not recorded which). The receptor set was obtained from a woman in her fifties or sixties who had recovered from COVID-19.

This chain connects TRBV11-2 to TRBJ2-7; TRBD2 aligns across 11 bases. The CDR3 contains 18 residues. Looked up from germline, CDR1 is SGHAT and CDR2 is FQNNGV. Germline trimming cut 2 bases from V and 2 bases from J; bases unmatched to any gene: 11. The CDR3 nucleotides are TGTGCCAGCAGCTTACGAGGGGCGACTAGCGGGGACCCCTACGAGCAGTACTTC. This sequence encodes CASSLRGATSGDPYEQYF.

The chain recombines TRBV7-6 with TRBJ1-4; D gene uncertain. The CDR3 covers 10 residues. Looked up from germline, CDR1 is SGHVS and CDR2 is FNYEAQ. V was trimmed by 11 bases and J by 8 bases, leaving 9 bases between them. Here the CDR3 DNA reads TGTGCCGGCGCGGGGGAAAAACTGTTTTTT. Protein product: CAGAGEKLFF.

J is TRBJ1-5 and V is TRBV18; D might be TRBD1 (5 bases). The CDR3 is made up of 14 amino acids. Per germline, CDR1 KGHSH and CDR2 LQKENI. Trimming removed 5 bases from V and 1 base from J, with 9 bases in between. The CDR3 loop reads CASSSTESNQPQHF. The CDR3 DNA reads TGTGCCAGCTCATCGACAGAGAGCAATCAGCCCCAGCATTTT.

This chain links TRBV6-1 with TRBJ1-2; the match to TRBD1 covers 12 bases. This CDR3 comprises 16 residues. J lost 5 bases, V lost 4 bases, and 8 bases had no gene match. Germline lookup yields CDR1 MNHNS and CDR2 SASEGT. Here the CDR3 reads CASSAPGQGARYGYTF. The CDR3 bases are TGTGCCAGCAGTGCACCGGGACAGGGGGCGAGGTATGGCTACACCTTC.

The CDR3 sequence is CASSVDPQGYNEQFF. The CDR3 DNA follows: TGTGCCAGCAGCGTAGACCCCCAGGGTTACAATGAGCAGTTCTTC. The chain combines TRBV9 with TRBJ2-1; D perhaps matches TRBD1 (5 bases). Trimming pared 0 bases from V and 4 bases from J, leaving 11 bases between. The germline V gene encodes CDR1 SGDLS and CDR2 YYNGEE. This CDR3 has 15 amino acids. The full variable domain, with the rest looked up from reference TRBV9 and TRBJ2-1, is DSGVTQTPKHLITATGQRVTLRCSPRSGDLSVYWYQQSLDQGLQFLIQYYNGEERAKGNILERFSAQQFPDLHSELNLSSLELGDSALYFCASSVDPQGYNEQFFGPGTRLTVL.

The CDR3 DNA sequence: TGTGCCAGCAGAATACAGGGGATTGGCGGCTACACCTTC. Translation: CASRIQGIGGYTF. The chain employs TRBV12-3 or TRBV12-4 and TRBJ1-2, with 7 bases aligning to TRBD1. This CDR3 has 13 residues. Unmatched junction bases numbered 9, after V lost 6 bases and J lost 8 bases.

In this sample, this clone turned up once. The chain uses TRBV28 and TRBJ1-4; the D gene is possibly TRBD1 (6 bases). Germline V gene sequence: CDR1 MDHEN, CDR2 SYDVKM. Trimming cost V 6 bases and J 4 bases, with 12 bases left between them. This CDR3 spans 14 amino acids. The CDR3 DNA sequence: TGTGCCAGCAGGGATGGACAGTTTAATGAAAAACTGTTTTTT. It codes for CASRDGQFNEKLFF.

This clone was seen a handful of times. The chain uses TRBV23-1 and TRBJ1-5; D is ambiguous. TRBV23-1 is marked as an open reading frame, function uncertain. There are 15 residues in the CDR3. V lost 3 bases to trimming and J lost 6 bases, with 15 bases between them. The CDR3 nucleotides read TGCGCCAGCAGTCACCTGGGGAGGGCAAGTCAGCCCCAGCATTTT. Translation: CASSHLGRASQPQHF.